A single TCR beta chain is shown here with its context. Its target antigen remains unknown. No qualities accompany the bases; no much larger clone lies one base away. The data stem from a study of blood T cells in healthy people across ages (dated by TCRdb to between 2014 and 2017). Study-level background: In model experiments, roughly one uniquely barcoded TCR beta cDNA molecule per two T cells was captured by template switching. Using deep sequencing normalized with unique cDNA molecular identifiers, the study measured how TCR beta repertoire diversity changes with age. Using the same blood draw, the study looked at two additional independent replicas of 1 million unique cDNA reads for two donors, one aged 18 to 30 and the other aged 80 or older. To avoid experimental bias, donors of different ages were distributed randomly across sequencing lanes. Donors were grouped into four age groups: young (average approximately 15 years), middle-aged (around 39), aged (around 56) and long-lived (just over 80).

Donors were roughly 40 systemically healthy Caucasian individuals from Russia aged roughly 6 to 90 years. Approximately 9.7 milliliters of peripheral blood were drawn from each donor into EDTA-treated Vacutainer tubes. Ficoll-Paque density-gradient centrifugation was used to isolate PBMCs, with at least 7 million per sample. Total RNA, at least 6 micrograms per sample, was extracted from PBMCs with Trizol reagent. The percentages of naive CD45RAhigh/CD27high T cells were determined by flow cytometry on a PBMC aliquot from every donor. The library was built by means of 5' RACE. The run used an Illumina HiSeq 2500. A second 7 to 11 cycle PCR used a sample-barcoded 5' primer and a J-beta primer mix. Each TCR beta cDNA molecule received a unique molecular identifier from a template-switch 5' adaptor carrying 12 random nucleotides. At least 2.5 million CDR3-containing paired-end reads were obtained from each sample. First-strand cDNA was synthesized from all RNA with the Mint cDNA synthesis kit, primed by a TRBC-specific oligonucleotide. Following uracil-DNA glycosylase treatment, a first 18-cycle PCR with universal primers M1SS and BC2_uni_R was performed on all cDNA. From the authors' description of their analysis: For normalization, 1 million high-quality reads, each with a distinct molecular identifier, were randomly selected from each sample. Reads sharing molecular identifiers were discarded rather than binned into consensus sequences. MiTCR, with a Q25 quality threshold and the strictest error-elimination algorithm, was used for CDR3 identification, clonotype clustering and error correction. Lower-bound total TCR beta diversity was estimated with a nonparametric unseen species model using Euler transformation. TCRdb reanalyzed the raw reads on its own, using fastp at Q25 for trimming and MiXCR for clone calling, and kept in-frame beta chains. All rows with the same CDR3 protein become a single entry with the most common DNA and genes. The authors' filters were not applied to this entry. The sample records about 1.8 million distinct CDR3 sequences, around half of which are singletons. The top ten clonotypes cover 2% to 2.5% of the sample.

Findings and caveats that apply to the study as a whole: The percentage of naive T cells measured by flow cytometry correlated strongly with observed TCR beta diversity. As age increased, observed TCR beta diversity per million T cells dropped in a roughly linear way, and a significant reduction was already evident by age 40. Donor CMV infection status was unknown, potentially confounding age-related changes in expanded clonotypes. Estimates of total diversity based on one million sequenced T cells were regarded as lower bounds and as underestimates. Compared with the aged group, more naive CD4+ T cells, fewer expanded clones and increased TCR diversity were shown by the long-lived group, suggesting age selection. Bulk unsorted PBMC profiling prevented conclusive comparison of naive and antigen-experienced compartments.

The CDR3 numbers 14 residues from cysteine through phenylalanine. Of the read, only the CDR3 DNA is kept; its 42 bases are in frame from base 1. CDR1 and CDR2 (MNHEY, SVGAGI) derive from the germline V gene. Trimming takes 0 bases from V and 6 bases from J, and the germline ends sit 6 bases apart. The chain is made from TRBV6-5 and TRBJ1-6; tentative D gene TRBD1, with 5 bases matching. Sequenced sample: blood. The sequence derives from a woman aged 40 to 50 in good health. The CDR3 region: CASSYSGRNSPLHF. In nucleotides, the sequence is TGTGCCAGCAGTTACTCGGGACGTAATTCACCCCTCCACTTT.